This TCR beta chain was found in a study of long-term antiretroviral therapy in people with HIV. Study details: Collection dates of the earliest samples fall about a decade before the 2015 immediate-ART recommendation. Study results and caveats: Researchers lacked any data on ART adherence, viral resistance or therapy changes.

Per donor, at least one pre-ART and at least two post-ART PBMC samples were obtained. Among participants with HIV, every one received treatment in the United States. With survey level as its setting, the immunoSEQ assay was v3.0. The protocol was immunoSEQ multiplex PCR, while the TCRdb copy is restricted to in-frame clones and leaves out a portion. The sample lists some 20,000 clones, about three quarters occurring once. V gave up 2 bases and J gave up 2 bases, with 13 bases separating them. This CDR3 is 16 amino acids long. The germline CDR1 and CDR2 sequences are MGHRA and YSYEKL. This clone showed up just a few times. The antigen remains unidentified.

Sequenced material: unsorted PBMCs, taken at the start of antiretroviral therapy, before treatment. V gene TRBV4-1 combines with J gene TRBJ1-5; TRBD1 is a possible D gene (6 bases). The receptor comes from a woman between 40 and 55 years old with HIV. The CDR3 DNA is TGCGCCAGCAGCCAACAAGGGGGGGGAGGCAATCAGCCCCAGCATTTT. Amino acids: CASSQQGGGGNQPQHF.